This TCR beta chain was documented in a study of blood T cells in healthy people across ages. The CDR3 totals 16 residues. Trimming left V 7 bases short and J 10 bases short, with 29 bases between. Germline-derived CDR1 and CDR2 are SQVTM and ANQGSEA. Alongside a J-beta primer mix, a sample-barcoded 5' primer served in a second PCR lasting about 7 to 12 cycles. Via MiXCR, TCRdb re-called the 5' RACE reads, giving one row per CDR3 protein. The sample shows 1.5 million to 2 million distinct CDR3 sequences, roughly 32% of them seen only once. Worth noting for this clonotype: Its antigen remains unidentified.

General observations from the study: PBMCs left unsorted prevented a conclusive naive versus antigen-experienced comparison.

The chain couples TRBV29-1 to TRBJ2-1; TRBD2 is a possible D gene (5 bases). Sequenced sample: blood. The sequence derives from a woman aged 25 to 45 in good health. The CDR3 bases are TGCAGCGCTCAGCTAGCTGGCGGGCAAGTTTTTGCAGAGCAGTTCTTC. As protein: CSAQLAGGQVFAEQFF.